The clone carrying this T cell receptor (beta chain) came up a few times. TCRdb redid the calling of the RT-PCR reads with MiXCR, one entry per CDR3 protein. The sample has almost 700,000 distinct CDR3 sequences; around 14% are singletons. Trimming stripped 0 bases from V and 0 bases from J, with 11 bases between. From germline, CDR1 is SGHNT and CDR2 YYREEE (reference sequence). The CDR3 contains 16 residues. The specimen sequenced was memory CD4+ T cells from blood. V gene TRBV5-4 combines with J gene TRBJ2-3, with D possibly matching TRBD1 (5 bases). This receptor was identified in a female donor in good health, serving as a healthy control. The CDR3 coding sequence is TGTGCCAGCAGCTTGGGTGGGGCGACTAGCACAGATACGCAGTATTTT. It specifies CASSLGGATSTDTQYF. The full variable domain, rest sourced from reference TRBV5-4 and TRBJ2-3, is ETGVTQSPTHLIKTRGQQVTLRCSSQSGHNTVSWYQQALGQGPQFIFQYYREEENGRGNFPPRFSGLQFPNYSSELNVNALELDDSALYLCASSLGGATSTDTQYFGPGTRLTVL.